The present T cell receptor beta chain was sequenced within a study of cytomegalovirus exposure and HLA in healthy donors. Whole-study context: Drawn from HLA-typed donors, about 82 million unique TCRs were held in an early data release. Overall study results and limits: Data from an earlier analysis indicated that most TCR beta V segments were productive either about 90% or about 30% of the time.

Donors consisted of healthy bone marrow donors. There were likely unrecorded immune exposures, though donors were nominally healthy when sampled. The PCR was carried out with 60 Vbeta primers and 13 Jbeta primers. Using immunoSEQ multiplex PCR, the repertoire was profiled, and TCRdb retains in-frame clones only, with some absent. The sample contains around 150,000 clones, around two thirds of which appear only once. The CDR3 length is 14 residues. From germline, CDR1 is SQVTM and CDR2 ANQGSEA. V was shortened by 0 bases and J by 3 bases, with 11 bases between the two germline ends. The sample holds a few counts of this clone. Its antigen is not known.

The TCR originated in a man in his fifties in good health and CMV-seronegative. The chain combines TRBV29-1 with TRBJ1-1; TRBD1 is a possible D gene (5 bases). Sequencing used PBMCs. For the CDR3, the DNA is TGCAGCGTTGAAGAAATGGGGGGGTACACTGAAGCTTTCTTT. Translated: CSVEEMGGYTEAFF.